Below, 5 T cell receptor beta chains from the same sample are listed, as sequenced in a study of identifying expanded T cells in peripheral blood. Produced via immunoSEQ multiplex PCR; TCRdb's table is partial and in-frame only. The top ten clones hold roughly 4% of a sample with approximately 91,000 clones, more than 70% of them seen once. The specimen was blood. The receptor source for this set is a person aged 18 to 70 in good health.

The chain has TRBV27 and TRBJ1-1; D gene ambiguous. Germline V CDR1 and CDR2: MNHEY, SMNVEV (reference sequence). The V end was cut by 5 bases, the J end by 1 base, with 8 bases between. This CDR3 spans 13 amino acids. Written as DNA, the CDR3 is TGTGCCAGCAGTCCCGGACCGAACACTGAAGCTTTCTTT. Translating gives CASSPGPNTEAFF.

This rearrangement joins TRBV6-6 to TRBJ1-2; D is perhaps TRBD1 (6 bases). The germline gives CDR1 MNHNY, CDR2 SVGAGI (reference sequence). The ends were cut back, 0 bases at V and 2 bases at J, with 10 bases in the middle. The CDR3 spans 15 residues. CDR3 residues: CASSYSFRGNYGYTF. CDR3 bases: TGTGCCAGCAGTTACTCGTTTAGGGGGAACTATGGCTACACCTTC.

The rearrangement uses TRBV10-2 and TRBJ2-7; possible D gene TRBD1, 5 bases. The CDR3 sequence is 12 residues long. Germline V gene sequence: CDR1 WSHSY, CDR2 SAAADI. With 6 bases removed from V and 6 bases from J, the gap between germline ends came to 12 bases. CDR3 DNA: TGCGCCAGCAGGGACAACAGCTTCGAGCAGTACTTC. This translates into CASRDNSFEQYF.

The chain carries TRBV7-9 and TRBJ2-1; D may be TRBD1 (6 bases). The CDR3 totals 15 residues. The V end was cut by 4 bases, the J end by 1 base, with 11 bases between. The V gene's germline CDR1 is SEHNR and CDR2 FQNEAQ (reference sequence). CDR3 DNA sequence: TGTGCCAGCAGCTACAGGGTGGGTTCCTACAATGAGCAGTTCTTC. This gives the protein CASSYRVGSYNEQFF.

The chain has TRBV4-1 and TRBJ1-1; D might be TRBD1 (6 bases). CDR1 is MGHRA, CDR2 YSYEKL, per germline. There are 16 residues in the CDR3. Trimming left V 4 bases short and J 0 bases short, with 15 bases between. In nucleotides, the CDR3 is TGCGCCAGCAGCCCCGGCAGGGACACGTTGAACACTGAAGCTTTCTTT. It specifies CASSPGRDTLNTEAFF.